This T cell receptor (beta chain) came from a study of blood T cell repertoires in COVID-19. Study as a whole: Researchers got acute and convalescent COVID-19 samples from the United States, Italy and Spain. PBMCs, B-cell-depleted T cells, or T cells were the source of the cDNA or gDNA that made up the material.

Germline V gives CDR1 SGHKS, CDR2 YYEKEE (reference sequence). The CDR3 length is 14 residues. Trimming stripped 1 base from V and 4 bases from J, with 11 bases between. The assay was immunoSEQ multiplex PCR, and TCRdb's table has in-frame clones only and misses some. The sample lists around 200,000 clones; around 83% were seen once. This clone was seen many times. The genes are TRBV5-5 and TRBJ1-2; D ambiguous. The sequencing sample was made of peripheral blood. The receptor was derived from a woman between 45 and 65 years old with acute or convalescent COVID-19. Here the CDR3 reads CASSLIAGSYGYTF. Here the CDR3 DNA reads TGTGCCAGCAGCTTGATCGCAGGATCCTATGGCTACACCTTC.